The clone carrying this T cell receptor (beta chain) was seen more than once but under ten times. The record originates from a study of human T cells and chemical hapten exposure. From the RACE reads, TCRdb called clonotypes with MiXCR, one entry per CDR3 protein. The sample records tens of thousands of distinct CDR3 sequences, 6.5% to 8.5% being singletons. Documented time point: patch test 2, 6 weeks after DPC sensitization. Treatment noted: therapeutic diphenylcyclopropenone sensitization with weekly scalp DPC. The CDR3 sequence is 14 residues long. Germline V gene sequence: CDR1 ENHRY, CDR2 SYGVKD. V lost 6 bases to trimming and J lost 3 bases, with 11 bases between them.

The chain is built from TRBV10-3 and TRBJ2-2; D uncertain. Material: whole blood, obtained in connection with sensitization to the hapten diphenylcyclopropenone (DPC). The clonotype was recovered from a woman younger than 45 with alopecia areata. Some clones in this sample may be carry-over from other donors' samples. Here the CDR3 DNA reads TGTGCCATCAGGACCGGAACCTACACCGGGGAGCTGTTTTTT. Its translation is CAIRTGTYTGELFF.